The sequence of this TCR beta chain was determined in a study of blood T cell repertoires in COVID-19. Germline CDR1 is SGHAT and CDR2 is FQNNGV. This CDR3 has 15 residues. V lost 3 bases, J lost 0 bases, and 8 bases lay in between. The method was immunoSEQ multiplex PCR; TCRdb's version includes in-frame clones alone and lacks a portion of them. This sample has around 300,000 clones; 85% occur once, and the top ten carry about 2.3%. The chain carries TRBV11-2 and TRBJ1-4; D possibly corresponds to TRBD1 (6 bases). The source is a woman aged 45 to 65 who had recovered from COVID-19. The source material was PBMCs or T cells enriched from blood (not recorded which). The CDR3 DNA follows: TGTGCCAGCAGCTTTACAGGGACAACTAATGAAAAACTGTTTTTT. It yields the protein CASSFTGTTNEKLFF.